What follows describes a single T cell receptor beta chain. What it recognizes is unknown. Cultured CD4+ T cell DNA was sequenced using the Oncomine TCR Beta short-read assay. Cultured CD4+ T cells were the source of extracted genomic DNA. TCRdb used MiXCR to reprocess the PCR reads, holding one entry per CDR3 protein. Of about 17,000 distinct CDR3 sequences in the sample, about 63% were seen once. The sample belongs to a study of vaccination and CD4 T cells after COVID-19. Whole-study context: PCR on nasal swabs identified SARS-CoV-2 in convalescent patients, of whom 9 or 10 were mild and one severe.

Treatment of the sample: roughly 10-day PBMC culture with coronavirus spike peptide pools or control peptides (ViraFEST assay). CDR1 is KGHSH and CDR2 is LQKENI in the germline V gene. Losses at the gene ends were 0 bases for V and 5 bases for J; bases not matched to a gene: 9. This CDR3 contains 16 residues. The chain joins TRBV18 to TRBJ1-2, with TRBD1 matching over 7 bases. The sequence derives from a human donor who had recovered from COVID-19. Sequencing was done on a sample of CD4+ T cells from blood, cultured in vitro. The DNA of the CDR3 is TGTGCCAGCTCACCACCGGGGACAGTGGCCCATTATGGCTACACCTTC. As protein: CASSPPGTVAHYGYTF.